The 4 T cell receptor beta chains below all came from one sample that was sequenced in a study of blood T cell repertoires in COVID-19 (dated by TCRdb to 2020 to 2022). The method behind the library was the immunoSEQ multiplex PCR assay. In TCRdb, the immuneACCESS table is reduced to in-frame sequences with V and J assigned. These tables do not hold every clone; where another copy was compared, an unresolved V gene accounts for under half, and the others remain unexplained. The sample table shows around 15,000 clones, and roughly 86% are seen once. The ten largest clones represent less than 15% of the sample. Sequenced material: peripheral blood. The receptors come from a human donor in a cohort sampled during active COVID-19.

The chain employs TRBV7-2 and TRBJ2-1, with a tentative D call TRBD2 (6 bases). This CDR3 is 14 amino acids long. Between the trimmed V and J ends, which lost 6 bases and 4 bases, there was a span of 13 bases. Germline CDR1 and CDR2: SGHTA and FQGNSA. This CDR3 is CASSERRGYNEQFF. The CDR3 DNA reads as TGTGCCAGCAGTGAGAGGAGGGGTTACAATGAGCAGTTCTTC.

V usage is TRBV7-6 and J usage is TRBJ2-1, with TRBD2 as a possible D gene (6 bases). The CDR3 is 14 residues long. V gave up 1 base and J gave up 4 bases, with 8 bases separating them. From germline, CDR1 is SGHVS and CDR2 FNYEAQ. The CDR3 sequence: CASSLGAGYNEQFF. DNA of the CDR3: TGTGCCAGCAGCTTAGGAGCGGGTTACAATGAGCAGTTCTTC.

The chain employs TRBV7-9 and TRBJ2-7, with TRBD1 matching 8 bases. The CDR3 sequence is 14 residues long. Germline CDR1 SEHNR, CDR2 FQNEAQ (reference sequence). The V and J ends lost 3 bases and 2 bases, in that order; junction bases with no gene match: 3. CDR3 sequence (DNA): TGTGCCAGCAGCTTCTCGACAGGGGCCTACGAGCAGTACTTC. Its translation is CASSFSTGAYEQYF. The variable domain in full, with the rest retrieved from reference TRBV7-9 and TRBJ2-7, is DTGVSQNPRHKITKRGQNVTFRCDPISEHNRLYWYRQTLGQGPEFLTYFQNEAQLEKSRLLSDRFSAERPKGSFSTLEIQRTEQGDSAMYLCASSFSTGAYEQYFGPGTRLTVT.

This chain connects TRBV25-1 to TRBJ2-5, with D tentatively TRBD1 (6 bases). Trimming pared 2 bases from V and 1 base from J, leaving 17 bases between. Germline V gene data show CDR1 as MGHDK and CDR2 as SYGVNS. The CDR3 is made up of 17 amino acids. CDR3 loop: CASSERFRQAVQETQYF. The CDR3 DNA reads TGTGCCAGCAGTGAACGATTCCGACAGGCGGTCCAAGAGACCCAGTACTTC.